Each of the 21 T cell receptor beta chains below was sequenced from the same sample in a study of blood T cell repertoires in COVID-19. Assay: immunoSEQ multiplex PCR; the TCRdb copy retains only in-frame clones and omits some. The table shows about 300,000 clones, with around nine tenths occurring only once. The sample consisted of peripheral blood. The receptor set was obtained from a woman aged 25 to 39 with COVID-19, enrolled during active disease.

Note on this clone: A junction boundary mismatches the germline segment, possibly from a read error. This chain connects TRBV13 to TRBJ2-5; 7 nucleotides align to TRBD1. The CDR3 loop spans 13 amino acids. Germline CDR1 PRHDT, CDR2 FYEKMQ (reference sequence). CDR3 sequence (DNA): TGTGCCAGCAGTTTAGACAGGGTTGAGACCCAGTACTTC. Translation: CASSLDRVETQYF.

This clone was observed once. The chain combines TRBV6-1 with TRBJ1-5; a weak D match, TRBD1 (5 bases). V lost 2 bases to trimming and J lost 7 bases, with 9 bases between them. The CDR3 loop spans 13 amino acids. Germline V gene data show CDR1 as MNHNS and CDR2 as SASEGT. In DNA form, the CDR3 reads TGTGCCAGCAGTGAATGGGGGGTCCAGCCCCAGCATTTT. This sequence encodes CASSEWGVQPQHF.

CDR3 nucleotides: TGTGCCAGCAGTTACTCGGGGGCGGGTAACTACAATGAGCAGTTCTTC. As protein: CASSYSGAGNYNEQFF. The rearrangement uses TRBV6-5 and TRBJ2-1, with a possible D match to TRBD1 (6 bases). The ends were cut back, 0 bases at V and 3 bases at J, with 12 bases in the middle. The CDR3 covers 16 residues. Germline CDR1 reads MNHEY; CDR2 reads SVGAGI.

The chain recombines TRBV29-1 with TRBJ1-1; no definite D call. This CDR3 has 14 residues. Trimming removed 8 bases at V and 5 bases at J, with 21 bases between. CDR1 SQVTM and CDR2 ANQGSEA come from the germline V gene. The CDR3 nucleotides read TGCAGCTCCCGAAGAGAGCCTGGCGGGACTGAAGCTTTCTTT. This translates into CSSRREPGGTEAFF.

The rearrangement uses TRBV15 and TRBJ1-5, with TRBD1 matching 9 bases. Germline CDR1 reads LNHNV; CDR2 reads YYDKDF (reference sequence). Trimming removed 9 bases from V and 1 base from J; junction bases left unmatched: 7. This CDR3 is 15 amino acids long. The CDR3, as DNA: TGTGCCACAAGGACAGGGGAAGGAAGCAATCAGCCCCAGCATTTT. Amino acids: CATRTGEGSNQPQHF.

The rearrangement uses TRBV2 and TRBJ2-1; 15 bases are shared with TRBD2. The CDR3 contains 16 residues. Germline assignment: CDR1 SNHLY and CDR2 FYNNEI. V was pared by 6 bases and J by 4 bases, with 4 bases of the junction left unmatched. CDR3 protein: CASREGLAGGYNEQFF. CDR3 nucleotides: TGTGCCAGCAGGGAGGGACTAGCGGGGGGATACAATGAGCAGTTCTTC.

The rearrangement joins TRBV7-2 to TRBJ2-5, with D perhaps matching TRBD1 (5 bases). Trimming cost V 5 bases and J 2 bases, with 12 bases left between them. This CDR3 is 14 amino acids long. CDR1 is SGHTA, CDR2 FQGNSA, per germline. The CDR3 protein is CASSPTRDQETQYF. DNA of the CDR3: TGTGCCAGCAGCCCAACCAGGGATCAAGAGACCCAGTACTTC.

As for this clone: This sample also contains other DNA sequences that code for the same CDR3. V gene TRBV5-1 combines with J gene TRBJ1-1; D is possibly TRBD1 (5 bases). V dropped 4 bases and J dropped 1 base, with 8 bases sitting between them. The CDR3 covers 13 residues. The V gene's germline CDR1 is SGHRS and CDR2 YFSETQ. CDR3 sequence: CASSLGENTEAFF. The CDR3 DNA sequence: TGCGCCAGCAGCCTAGGGGAGAACACTGAAGCTTTCTTT.

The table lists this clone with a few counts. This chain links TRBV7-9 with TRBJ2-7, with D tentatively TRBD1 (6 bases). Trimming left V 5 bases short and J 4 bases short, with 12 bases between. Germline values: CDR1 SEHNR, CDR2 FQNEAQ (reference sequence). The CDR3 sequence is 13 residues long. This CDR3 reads CASSPGAGYEQYF. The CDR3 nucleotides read TGTGCCAGCAGCCCAGGGGCTGGGTACGAGCAGTACTTC.

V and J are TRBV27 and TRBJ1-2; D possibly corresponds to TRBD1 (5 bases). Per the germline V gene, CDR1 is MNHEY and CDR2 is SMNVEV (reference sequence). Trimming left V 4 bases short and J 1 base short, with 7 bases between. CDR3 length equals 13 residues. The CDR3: CASSSDNNYGYTF. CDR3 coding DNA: TGTGCCAGCAGTTCGGACAATAACTATGGCTACACCTTC.

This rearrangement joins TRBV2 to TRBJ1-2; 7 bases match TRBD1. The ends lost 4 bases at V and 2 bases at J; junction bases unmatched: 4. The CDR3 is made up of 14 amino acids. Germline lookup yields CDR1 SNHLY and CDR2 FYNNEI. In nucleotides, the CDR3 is TGTGCCAGCAGTGGGCAGGGGGTGAACTATGGCTACACCTTC. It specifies CASSGQGVNYGYTF.

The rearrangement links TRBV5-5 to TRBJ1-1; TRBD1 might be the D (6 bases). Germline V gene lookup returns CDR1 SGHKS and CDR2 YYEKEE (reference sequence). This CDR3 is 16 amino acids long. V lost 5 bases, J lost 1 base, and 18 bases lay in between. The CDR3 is CASRSNRAPANTEAFF. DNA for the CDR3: TGTGCCAGCAGGTCCAACAGGGCCCCAGCGAACACTGAAGCTTTCTTT.

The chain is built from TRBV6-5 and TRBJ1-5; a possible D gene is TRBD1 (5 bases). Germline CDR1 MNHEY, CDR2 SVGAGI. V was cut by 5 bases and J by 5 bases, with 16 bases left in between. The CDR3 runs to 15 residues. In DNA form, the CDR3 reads TGTGCCAGCAGTACACGAGCGGGAGGGGATCAGCCCCAGCATTTT. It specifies CASSTRAGGDQPQHF.

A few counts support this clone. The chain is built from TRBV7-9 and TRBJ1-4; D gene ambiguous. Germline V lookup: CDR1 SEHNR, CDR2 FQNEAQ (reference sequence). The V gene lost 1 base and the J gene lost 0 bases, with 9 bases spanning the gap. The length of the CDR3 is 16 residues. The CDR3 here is CASSLVGGSTNEKLFF. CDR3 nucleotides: TGTGCCAGCAGCTTAGTTGGCGGGTCAACTAATGAAAAACTGTTTTTT.

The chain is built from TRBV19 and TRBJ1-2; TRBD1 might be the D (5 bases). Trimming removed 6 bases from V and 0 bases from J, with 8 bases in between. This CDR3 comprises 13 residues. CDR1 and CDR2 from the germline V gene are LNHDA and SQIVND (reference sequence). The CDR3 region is CASRAGPNYGYTF. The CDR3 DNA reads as TGTGCCAGTAGGGCGGGGCCTAACTATGGCTACACCTTC.

For the CDR3, the DNA is TGTGCCAGCCCCCAGGGAGGGGGGAGGACTGAAGCTTTCTTT. Translating it yields CASPQGGGRTEAFF. This chain joins TRBV2 and TRBJ1-1, with a weak D call TRBD1 (6 bases). Germline V lookup: CDR1 SNHLY, CDR2 FYNNEI. Trimming pared 8 bases from V and 5 bases from J, leaving 18 bases between. The CDR3 length is 14 residues. The variable domain in full, with the rest retrieved from reference TRBV2 and TRBJ1-1, is EPEVTQTPSHQVTQMGQEVILRCVPISNHLYFYWYRQILGQKVEFLVSFYNNEISEKSEIFDDQFSVERPDGSNFTLKIRSTKLEDSAMYFCASPQGGGRTEAFFGQGTRLTVV.

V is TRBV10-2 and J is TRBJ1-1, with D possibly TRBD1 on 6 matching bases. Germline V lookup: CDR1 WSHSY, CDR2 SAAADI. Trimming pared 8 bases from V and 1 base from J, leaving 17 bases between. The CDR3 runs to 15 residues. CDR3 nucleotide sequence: TGCGCCAGCTCTGAACAGGGCCTCCCGAACACTGAAGCTTTCTTT. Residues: CASSEQGLPNTEAFF.

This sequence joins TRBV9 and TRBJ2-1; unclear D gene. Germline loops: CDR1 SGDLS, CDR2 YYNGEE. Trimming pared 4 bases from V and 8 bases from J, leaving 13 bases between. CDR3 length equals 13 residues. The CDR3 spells CASSPRPPDEQFF. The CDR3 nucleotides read TGTGCCAGCAGCCCGCGCCCCCCGGATGAGCAGTTCTTC.

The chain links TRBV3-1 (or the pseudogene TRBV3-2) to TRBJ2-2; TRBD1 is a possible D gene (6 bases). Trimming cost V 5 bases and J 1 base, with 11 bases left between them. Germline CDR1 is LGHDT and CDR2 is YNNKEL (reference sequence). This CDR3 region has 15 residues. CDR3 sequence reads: CASSETGLNTGELFF. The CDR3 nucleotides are TGTGCCAGCAGCGAAACAGGGCTGAACACCGGGGAGCTGTTTTTT.

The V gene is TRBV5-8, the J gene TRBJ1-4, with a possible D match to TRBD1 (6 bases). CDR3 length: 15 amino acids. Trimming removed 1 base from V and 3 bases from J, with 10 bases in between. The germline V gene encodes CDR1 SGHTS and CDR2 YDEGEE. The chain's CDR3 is CASSLLGAANEKLFF. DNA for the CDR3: TGTGCCAGCAGCTTGTTGGGGGCTGCTAATGAAAAACTGTTTTTT. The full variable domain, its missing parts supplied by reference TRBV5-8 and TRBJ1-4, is EAGVTQSPTHLIKTRGQQATLRCSPISGHTSVYWYQQALGLGLQFLLWYDEGEERNRGNFPPRFSGRQFPNYSSELNVNALELEDSALYLCASSLLGAANEKLFFGSGTQLSVL.

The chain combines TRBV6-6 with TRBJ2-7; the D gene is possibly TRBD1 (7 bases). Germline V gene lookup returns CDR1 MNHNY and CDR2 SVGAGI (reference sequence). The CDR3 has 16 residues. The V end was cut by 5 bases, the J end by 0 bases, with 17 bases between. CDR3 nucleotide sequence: TGTGCCAGCAGTAAGGGGGGACAGAAGCTCTCCTACGAGCAGTACTTC. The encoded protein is CASSKGGQKLSYEQYF.